The text below deals with one TCR beta chain. Antigen: not known. These data come from a study of cytomegalovirus exposure and HLA in healthy donors. General study points: One variant, a missense change in DCLRE1C, was linked in a later analysis to TCR beta V- and J-gene trimming.

The PCR made use of 60 Vbeta and 13 Jbeta primers. The table came from immunoSEQ multiplex PCR; TCRdb's copy has only in-frame clones and leaves some out. The sample includes 100,000 or so clones, 75% of them seen just once. This CDR3 has 16 amino acids. Germline values: CDR1 SEHNR, CDR2 FQNEAQ (reference sequence). The V gene lost 4 bases and the J gene lost 3 bases, with 15 bases spanning the gap. The chain combines TRBV7-9 with TRBJ1-4; D unresolved. The sequence was collected from a male donor in good health and CMV-seropositive. Material: PBMCs. CDR3 in DNA: TGTGCCAGCAGCTCTAGGCGAGGCCGTGCTAATGAAAAACTGTTTTTT. It encodes CASSSRRGRANEKLFF.